The source of this T cell receptor (beta chain) is a study of OX40 agonist ivuxolimab in advanced cancers. CDR1 LGHNA and CDR2 YNFKEQ come from the germline V gene. This CDR3 spans 14 amino acids. The ends were cut back, 4 bases at V and 8 bases at J, with 14 bases in the middle. Libraries were prepared by immunoSEQ multiplex PCR; TCRdb keeps only in-frame clonotypes and omits some of them. The table shows 44,000 or so clones, with approximately 91% occurring only once. The sequencing here drew on CD4+ or CD8+ T cells sorted from blood, taken in a trial of the OX40 agonist ivuxolimab. The chain uses TRBV4-2 and TRBJ2-2; D possibly corresponds to TRBD2 (5 bases). The source of this sequence is an adult with an advanced solid tumor such as melanoma, head and neck, liver or kidney cancer. CDR3 loop: CASSLQLSGGELFF. In DNA, the CDR3 is TGTGCCAGCAGCCTCCAGTTGTCGGGAGGGGAGCTGTTTTTT.